The source of this T cell receptor (beta chain) is a study of shared clonotypes between healthy human individuals. Whole-study results and caveats: The represented genetic and exposure-history diversity was limited by the small number of donors.

For every subset, genomic DNA was evenly distributed across several immunoSEQ plates. Generated by immunoSEQ multiplex PCR, the TCRdb table keeps only in-frame clones and is missing some. The profile covers fewer than 1.6 million clones, with approximately 98.5% appearing a single time and approximately 0.4% taken by the ten largest. Study donors comprised healthy, HIV-negative adults devoid of recent acute infection or vaccination. Worth noting for this clone: Antigen unknown.

CDR1 SGHVS and CDR2 FNYEAQ come from the germline V gene. The CDR3 is 12 residues long. The V gene lost 5 bases and the J gene lost 6 bases, with 8 bases spanning the gap. The V and J genes are TRBV7-6 and TRBJ2-1; D not certain. This TCR was sampled from a man in his thirties or forties in good health. Sequencing used naive CD4+ T cells sorted from blood. The subset is: CD45RA+ positively selected. The CDR3 protein is CASSLYRNEQFF. CDR3 in DNA: TGTGCCAGCAGCCTCTATCGCAATGAGCAGTTCTTC.